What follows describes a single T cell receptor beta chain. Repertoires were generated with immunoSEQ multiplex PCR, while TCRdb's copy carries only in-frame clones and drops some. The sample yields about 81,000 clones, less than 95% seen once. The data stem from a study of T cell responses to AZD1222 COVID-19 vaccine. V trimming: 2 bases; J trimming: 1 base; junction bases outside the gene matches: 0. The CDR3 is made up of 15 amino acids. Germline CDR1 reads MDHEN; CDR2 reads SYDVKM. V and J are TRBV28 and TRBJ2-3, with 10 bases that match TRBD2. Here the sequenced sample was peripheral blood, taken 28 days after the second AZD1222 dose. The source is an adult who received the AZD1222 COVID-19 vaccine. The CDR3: CASSLGTSGTDTQYF. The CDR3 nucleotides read TGTGCCAGCAGTTTAGGGACTAGCGGCACAGATACGCAGTATTTT.